What follows is one T cell receptor beta chain and its context. Germline V gene sequence: CDR1 MGHRA, CDR2 YSYEKL. The ends lost 4 bases at V and 5 bases at J; junction bases unmatched: 6. The CDR3 sequence is 14 residues long. This entry comes from a study of T cell changes during pregnancy in multiple sclerosis. Only in-frame clones appear in the TCRdb table, and some are missing; sequencing was by immunoSEQ multiplex PCR. Of about 40,000 clones detected, about 92% appear once; the ten largest clones hold approximately 13%. The V call is TRBV4-1, the J call TRBJ2-7; 9 positions agree with TRBD2. Sample: CD8+ T cells from peripheral blood mononuclear cells, taken in the first trimester of pregnancy. The receptor comes from a female donor with multiple sclerosis, enrolled in a pregnancy study. The CDR3 DNA reads as TGCGCCAGCAGCCCGTTACCTAGCGGGGACGAGCAGTACTTC. This gives the protein CASSPLPSGDEQYF.